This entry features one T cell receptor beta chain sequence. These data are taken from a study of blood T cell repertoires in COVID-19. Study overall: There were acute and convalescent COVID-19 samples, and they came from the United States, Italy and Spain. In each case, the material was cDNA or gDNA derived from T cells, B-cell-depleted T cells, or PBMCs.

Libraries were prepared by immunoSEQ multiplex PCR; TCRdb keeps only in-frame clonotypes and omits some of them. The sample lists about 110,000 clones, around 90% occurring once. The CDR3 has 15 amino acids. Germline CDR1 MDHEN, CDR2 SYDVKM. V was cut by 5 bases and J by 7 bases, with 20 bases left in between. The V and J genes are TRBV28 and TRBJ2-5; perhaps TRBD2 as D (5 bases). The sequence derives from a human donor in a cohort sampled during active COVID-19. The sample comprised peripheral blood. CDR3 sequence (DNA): TGTGCCAGCAGTCTGCCAGGAGCGGCTTGGCTGACCCAGTACTTC. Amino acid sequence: CASSLPGAAWLTQYF.